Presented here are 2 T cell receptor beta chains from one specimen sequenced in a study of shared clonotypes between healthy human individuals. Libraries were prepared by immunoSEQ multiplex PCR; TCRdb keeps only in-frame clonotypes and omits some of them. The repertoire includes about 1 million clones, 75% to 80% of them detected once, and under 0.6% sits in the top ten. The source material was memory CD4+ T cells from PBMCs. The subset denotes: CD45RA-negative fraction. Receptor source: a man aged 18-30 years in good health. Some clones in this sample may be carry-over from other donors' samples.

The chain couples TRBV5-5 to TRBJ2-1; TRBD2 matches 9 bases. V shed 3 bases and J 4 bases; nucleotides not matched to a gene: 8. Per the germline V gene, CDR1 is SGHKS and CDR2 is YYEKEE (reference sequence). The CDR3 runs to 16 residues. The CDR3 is CASSSLTSGSYNEQFF. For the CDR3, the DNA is TGTGCCAGCAGCTCCCTAACTAGCGGGTCTTACAATGAGCAGTTCTTC.

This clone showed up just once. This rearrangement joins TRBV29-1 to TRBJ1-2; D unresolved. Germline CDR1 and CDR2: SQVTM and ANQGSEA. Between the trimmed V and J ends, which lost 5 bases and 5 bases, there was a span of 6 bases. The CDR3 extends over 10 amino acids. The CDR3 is CSVWWYGYTF. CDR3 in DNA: TGCAGCGTTTGGTGGTATGGCTACACCTTC.